This T cell receptor (beta chain) was recorded in a study of blood T cells in healthy people across ages. Through a sample-barcoded 5' primer and a J-beta primer mix, a second PCR was run for roughly 6 to 11 cycles. From the 5' RACE reads, TCRdb called clonotypes with MiXCR, one entry per CDR3 protein. In the table there are about 640,000 distinct CDR3 sequences, roughly 53% of which are singletons. The TCR comes from a man aged 60-69 years in good health. Sequences were obtained from blood.

CDR3: CASRVTTDTQYF. CDR3 nucleotides: TGTGCCAGTAGGGTAACCACAGATACGCAGTATTTT. The chain carries TRBV2 and TRBJ2-3; unclear D gene. The CDR3 extends over 12 amino acids. Looked up from germline, CDR1 is SNHLY and CDR2 is FYNNEI. Trimming took off 9 bases at V and 2 bases at J, with 9 bases between the two ends. Full variable domain (outside the CDR3, taken from reference TRBV2 and TRBJ2-3): EPEVTQTPSHQVTQMGQEVILRCVPISNHLYFYWYRQILGQKVEFLVSFYNNEISEKSEIFDDQFSVERPDGSNFTLKIRSTKLEDSAMYFCASRVTTDTQYFGPGTRLTVL.